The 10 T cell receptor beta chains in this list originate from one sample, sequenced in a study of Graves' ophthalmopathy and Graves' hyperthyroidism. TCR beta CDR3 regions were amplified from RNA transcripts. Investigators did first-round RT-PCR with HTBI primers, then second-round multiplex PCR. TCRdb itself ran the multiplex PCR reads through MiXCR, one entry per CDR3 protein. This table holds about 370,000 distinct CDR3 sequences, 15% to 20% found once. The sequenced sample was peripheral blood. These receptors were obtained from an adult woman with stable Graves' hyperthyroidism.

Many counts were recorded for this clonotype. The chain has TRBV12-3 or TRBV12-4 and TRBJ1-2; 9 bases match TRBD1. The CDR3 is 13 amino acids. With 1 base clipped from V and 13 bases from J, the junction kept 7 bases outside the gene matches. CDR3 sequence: CASSLGGTGPSTF. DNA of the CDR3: TGTGCCAGCAGTTTAGGGGGGACAGGGCCTTCCACCTTC.

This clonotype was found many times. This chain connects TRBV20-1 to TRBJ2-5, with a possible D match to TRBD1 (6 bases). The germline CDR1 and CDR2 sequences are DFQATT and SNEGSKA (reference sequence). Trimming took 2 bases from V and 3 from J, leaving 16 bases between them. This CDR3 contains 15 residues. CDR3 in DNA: TGCAGTGCTAGATTATCGGGACAAAAAAAAGAGACCCAGTACTTC. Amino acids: CSARLSGQKKETQYF.

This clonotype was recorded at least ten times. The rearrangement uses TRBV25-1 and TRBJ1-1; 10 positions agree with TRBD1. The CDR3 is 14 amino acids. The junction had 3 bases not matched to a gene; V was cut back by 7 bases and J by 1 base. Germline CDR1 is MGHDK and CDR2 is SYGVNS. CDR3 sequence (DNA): TGTGCCAGCAACCGACAGGGGGCGAACACTGAAGCTTTCTTT. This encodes CASNRQGANTEAFF.

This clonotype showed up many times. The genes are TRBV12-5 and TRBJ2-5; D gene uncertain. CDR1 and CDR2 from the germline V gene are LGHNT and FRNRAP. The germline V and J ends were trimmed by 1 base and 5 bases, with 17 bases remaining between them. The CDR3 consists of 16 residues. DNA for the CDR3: TGTGCTAGTGGTTTGGACAACTGGGAAAGGGCGGAGACCCAGTACTTC. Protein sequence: CASGLDNWERAETQYF. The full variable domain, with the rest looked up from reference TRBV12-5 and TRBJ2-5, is DARVTQTPRHKVTEMGQEVTMRCQPILGHNTVFWYRQTMMQGLELLAYFRNRAPLDDSGMPKDRFSAEMPDATLATLKIQPSEPRDSAVYFCASGLDNWERAETQYFGPGTRLLVL.

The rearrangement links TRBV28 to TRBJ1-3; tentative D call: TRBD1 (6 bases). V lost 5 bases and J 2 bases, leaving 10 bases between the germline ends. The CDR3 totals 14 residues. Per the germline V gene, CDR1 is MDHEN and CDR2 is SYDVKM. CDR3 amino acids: CASSVPGAGNTIYF. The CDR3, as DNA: TGTGCCAGCAGTGTCCCAGGGGCTGGAAACACCATATATTTT.

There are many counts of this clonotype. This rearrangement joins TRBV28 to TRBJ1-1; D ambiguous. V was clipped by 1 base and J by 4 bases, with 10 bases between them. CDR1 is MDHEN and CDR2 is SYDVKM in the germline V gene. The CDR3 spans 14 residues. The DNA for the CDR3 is TGTGCCAGCAGTTTATCGGAACGCGGCACTGAAGCTTTCTTT. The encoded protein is CASSLSERGTEAFF.

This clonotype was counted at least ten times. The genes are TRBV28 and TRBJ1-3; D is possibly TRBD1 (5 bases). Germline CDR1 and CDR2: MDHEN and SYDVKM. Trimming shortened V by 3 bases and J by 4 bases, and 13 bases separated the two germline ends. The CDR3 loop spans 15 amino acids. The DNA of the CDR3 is TGTGCCAGCAGTTTCCTCGATCGGGGCGGAAACACCATATATTTT. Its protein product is CASSFLDRGGNTIYF.

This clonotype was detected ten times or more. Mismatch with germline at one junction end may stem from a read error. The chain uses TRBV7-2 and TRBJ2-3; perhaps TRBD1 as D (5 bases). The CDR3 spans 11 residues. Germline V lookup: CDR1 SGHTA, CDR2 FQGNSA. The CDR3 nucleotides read TGTGCCAGCACTGAGACAGAGACGCAGTATTTT. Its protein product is CASTETETQYF.

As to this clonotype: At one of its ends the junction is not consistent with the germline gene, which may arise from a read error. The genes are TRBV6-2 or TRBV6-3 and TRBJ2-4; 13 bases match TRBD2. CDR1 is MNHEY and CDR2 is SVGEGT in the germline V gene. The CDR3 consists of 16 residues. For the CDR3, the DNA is TGTGCCAGCAGTTACGTTAGGACTAGCGGGAGATACATTAAGTACTTC. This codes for CASSYVRTSGRYIKYF.

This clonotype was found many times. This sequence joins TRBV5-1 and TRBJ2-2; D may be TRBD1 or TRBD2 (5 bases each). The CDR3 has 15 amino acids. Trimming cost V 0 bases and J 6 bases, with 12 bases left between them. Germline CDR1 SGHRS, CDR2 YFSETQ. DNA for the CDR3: TGCGCCAGCAGCTTGGAGAGGGGCGTCGCCGGGGAGCTGTTTTTT. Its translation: CASSLERGVAGELFF.